The next 2 T cell receptor beta chains were all read from a single sample in a study of Tregs in tolerant kidney transplant recipients. The method was immunoSEQ multiplex PCR; TCRdb's version includes in-frame clones alone and lacks a portion of them. The listing records about 30,000 clones. The sequencing here drew on CD8+ T cells from blood, taken before the transplant. The receptor source for this set is a human donor who received a combined kidney and bone marrow transplant.

As for this clone: The read ends 3 residues early relative to the CDR3; the germline J gene fills the gap. This chain uses TRBV20-1 with TRBJ2-7; perhaps TRBD1 as D (5 bases). Trimming pared 2 bases from V and 2 bases from J, leaving 10 bases between. The germline V gene encodes CDR1 DFQATT and CDR2 SNEGSKA (reference sequence). The CDR3 covers 13 residues. The part of the CDR3 DNA that was read is TGCAGTGCTAGAAGACAGAGTACCTACGAG. Translated, it gives CSARRQSTYE. The entire CDR3 is CSARRQSTYEQYF.

A word on this clone: The CDR3 end falls 3 residues outside the read, so it is completed with the germline J gene. The chain combines TRBV6-2 or TRBV6-3 with TRBJ2-1, with 7 bases lining up with TRBD2. Germline trimming cut 2 bases from V and 8 bases from J; bases unmatched to any gene: 3. This CDR3 comprises 13 residues. Germline loops: CDR1 MNHEY, CDR2 SVGEGT. The DNA read from the CDR3 is TGTGCCAGCAGTTACCCAGGGAGGGATGAG. Its protein is CASSYPGRDE. Given in full, the CDR3 is CASSYPGRDEQFF.